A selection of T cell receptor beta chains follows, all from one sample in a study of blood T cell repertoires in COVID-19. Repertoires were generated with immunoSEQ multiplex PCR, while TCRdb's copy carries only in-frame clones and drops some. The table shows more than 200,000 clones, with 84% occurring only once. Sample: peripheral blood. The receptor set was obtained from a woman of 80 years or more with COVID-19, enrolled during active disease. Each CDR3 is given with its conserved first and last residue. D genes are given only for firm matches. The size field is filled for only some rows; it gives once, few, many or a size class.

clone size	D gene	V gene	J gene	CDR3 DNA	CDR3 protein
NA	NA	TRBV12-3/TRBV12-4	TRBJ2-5	TGTGCCAGCAGAGCGGAGGGGGAGACCCAGTACTTC	CASRAEGETQYF
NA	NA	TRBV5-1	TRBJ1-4	TGCGCCAGCAGCTTGTCCGCGAGCAATAATGAAAAACTGTTTTTT	CASSLSASNNEKLFF
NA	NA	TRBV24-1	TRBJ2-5	TGTGCCACCAGTTCAGGGTTTCGGGAGACCCAGTACTTC	CATSSGFRETQYF
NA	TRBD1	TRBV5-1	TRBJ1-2	TGCGCCAGCAGCCTTAGAACCGGGACAGGGAATAGCTACACCTTC	CASSLRTGTGNSYTF
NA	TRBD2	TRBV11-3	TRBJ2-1	TGTGCCAGCAGCCCGGGACTAGCGTGGAATGAGCAGTTCTTC	CASSPGLAWNEQFF
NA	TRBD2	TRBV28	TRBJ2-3	TGTGCCGGTGGGACTAGCGGGGCTACAGATACGCAGTATTTT	CAGGTSGATDTQYF
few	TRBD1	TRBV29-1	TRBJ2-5	TGCAGCGCTAGGGGGACAGGAGTCTGGGAGACCCAGTACTTC	CSARGTGVWETQYF
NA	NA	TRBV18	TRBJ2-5	TGTGCCAGCTCACCTCGCCAGGGGGGCCAAGAGACCCAGTACTTC	CASSPRQGGQETQYF
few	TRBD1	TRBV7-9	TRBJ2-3	TGTGCCAGCAGCTTGTGGACAGGGCAGGGGGATACGCAGTATTTT	CASSLWTGQGDTQYF
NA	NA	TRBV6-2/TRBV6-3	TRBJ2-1	TGTGCCAGCAGTACCTCGGACATTCGCTCCTACAATGAGCAGTTCTTC	CASSTSDIRSYNEQFF
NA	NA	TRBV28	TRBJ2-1	TGTGCCAGCAGTTTCAGGGGCAGGGCGATCGATGAGCAGTTCTTC	CASSFRGRAIDEQFF
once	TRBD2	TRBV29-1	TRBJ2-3	TGCAGCGTTGAAGTTTTAGCGGGGACTAGCACAGATACGCAGTATTTT	CSVEVLAGTSTDTQYF
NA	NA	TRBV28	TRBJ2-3	TGTGCCAGCAGTTCGACAGCCCGAAAAGGGTCTACGCAGTATTTT	CASSSTARKGSTQYF
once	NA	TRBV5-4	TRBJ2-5	TGTGCCAGCAGCTTGGAGCAGGGCCAAGAGACCCAGTACTTC	CASSLEQGQETQYF
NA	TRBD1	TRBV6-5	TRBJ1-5	TGTGCCAGCAGCCCAATAGGGGGCCCCTTGGCCCAGCATTTT	CASSPIGGPLAQHF